This TCR beta chain was found in a study of cytomegalovirus exposure and HLA in healthy donors. Findings of the study overall: In a later analysis, DRB1 alleles had the most associated TCRs; HLA-C alleles the fewest. Per a prior analysis, the majority of TCR beta V segments were productive roughly 90% or roughly 30% of the time.

Note on this clone: The antigen is undetermined.

The PCR was carried out with 60 Vbeta primers and 13 Jbeta primers. Only in-frame clones appear in the TCRdb table, and some are missing; sequencing was by immunoSEQ multiplex PCR. Here the sample spans 130,000 or so clones, about 80% being singletons. CDR3 length equals 16 residues. Looked up from germline, CDR1 is SGHRS and CDR2 is YFSETQ. V was clipped by 4 bases and J by 2 bases; unmatched bases: 8. Sequencing was done on a sample of PBMCs. This receptor was taken from a woman between 40 and 55 years old in good health and CMV-seronegative. The V call is TRBV5-1, the J call TRBJ1-3; 8 bases are a match to TRBD1. The CDR3 region has the DNA TGCGCCAGCAGCCCCTATTCAGGGGGCCCTGGAAACACCATATATTTT. Translation: CASSPYSGGPGNTIYF.